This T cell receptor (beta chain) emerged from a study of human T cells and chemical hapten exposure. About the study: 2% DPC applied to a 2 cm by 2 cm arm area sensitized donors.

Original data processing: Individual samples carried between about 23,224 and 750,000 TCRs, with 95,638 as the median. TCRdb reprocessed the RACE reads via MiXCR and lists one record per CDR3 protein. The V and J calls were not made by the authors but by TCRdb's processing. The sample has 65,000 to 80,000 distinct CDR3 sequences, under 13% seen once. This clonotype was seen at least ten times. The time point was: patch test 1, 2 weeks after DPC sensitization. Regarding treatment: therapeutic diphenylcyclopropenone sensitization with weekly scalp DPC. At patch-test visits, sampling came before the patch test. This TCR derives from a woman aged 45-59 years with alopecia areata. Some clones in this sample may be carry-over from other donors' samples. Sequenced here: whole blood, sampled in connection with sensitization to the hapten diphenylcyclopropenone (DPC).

For the CDR3, the DNA is TGTGCCAGCAGTGAAGCCCTGCCGATCGGGCCCTACGAGCAGTACTTC. Its translation: CASSEALPIGPYEQYF. The chain links TRBV6-1 to TRBJ2-7; D remains ambiguous. V was shortened by 0 bases and J by 2 bases, with 14 bases between the two germline ends. Germline CDR1 is MNHNS and CDR2 is SASEGT. This CDR3 is 16 amino acids long.